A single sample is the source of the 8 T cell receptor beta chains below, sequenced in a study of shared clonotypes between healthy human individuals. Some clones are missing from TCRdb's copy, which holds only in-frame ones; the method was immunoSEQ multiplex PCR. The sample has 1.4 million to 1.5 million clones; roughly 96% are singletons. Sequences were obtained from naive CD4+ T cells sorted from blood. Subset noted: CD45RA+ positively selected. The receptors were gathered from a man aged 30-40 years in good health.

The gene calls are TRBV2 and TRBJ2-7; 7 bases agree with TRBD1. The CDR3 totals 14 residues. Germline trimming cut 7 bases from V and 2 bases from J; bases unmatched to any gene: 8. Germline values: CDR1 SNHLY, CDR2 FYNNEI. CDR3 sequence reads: CASTFRGYTYEQYF. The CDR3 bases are TGTGCCAGCACTTTCAGGGGGTATACCTACGAGCAGTACTTC.

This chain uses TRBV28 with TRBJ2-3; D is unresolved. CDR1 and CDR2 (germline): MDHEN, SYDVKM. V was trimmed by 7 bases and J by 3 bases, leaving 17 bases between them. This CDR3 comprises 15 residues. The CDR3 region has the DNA TGTGCCAGCAACCCACCCGGCAGAATAACAGATACGCAGTATTTT. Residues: CASNPPGRITDTQYF.

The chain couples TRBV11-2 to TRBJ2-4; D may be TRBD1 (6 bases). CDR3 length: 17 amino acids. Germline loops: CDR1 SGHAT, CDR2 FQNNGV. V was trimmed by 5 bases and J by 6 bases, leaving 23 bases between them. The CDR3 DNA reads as TGTGCCAGCAGCCTCGTCCCGGGACAAGCAATTGGAAACATTCAGTACTTC. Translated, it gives CASSLVPGQAIGNIQYF.

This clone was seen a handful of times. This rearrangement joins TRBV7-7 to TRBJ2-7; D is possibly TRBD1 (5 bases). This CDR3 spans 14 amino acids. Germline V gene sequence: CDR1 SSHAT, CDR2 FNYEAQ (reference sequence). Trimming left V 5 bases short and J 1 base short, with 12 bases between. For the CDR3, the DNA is TGTGCCAGCAGCCCCGCCAGGGCATCCTACGAGCAGTACTTC. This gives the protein CASSPARASYEQYF.

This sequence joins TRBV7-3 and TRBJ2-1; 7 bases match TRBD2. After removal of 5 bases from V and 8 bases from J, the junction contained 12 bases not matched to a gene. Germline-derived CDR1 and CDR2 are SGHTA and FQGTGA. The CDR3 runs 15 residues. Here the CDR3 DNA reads TGTGCCAGCAGCCCGGGAAGCGGGAAGGGCGATGAGCAGTTCTTC. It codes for CASSPGSGKGDEQFF. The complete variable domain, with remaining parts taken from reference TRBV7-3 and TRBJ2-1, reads GAGVSQTPSNKVTEKGKYVELRCDPISGHTALYWYRQSLGQGPEFLIYFQGTGAADDSGLPNDRFFAVRPEGSVSTLKIQRTERGDSAVYLCASSPGSGKGDEQFFGPGTRLTVL.

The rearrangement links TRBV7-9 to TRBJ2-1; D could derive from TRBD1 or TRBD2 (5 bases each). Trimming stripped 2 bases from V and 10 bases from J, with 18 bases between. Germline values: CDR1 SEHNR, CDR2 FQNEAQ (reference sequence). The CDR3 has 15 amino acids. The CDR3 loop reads CASSLMTHGDGEQFF. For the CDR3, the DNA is TGTGCCAGCAGCTTAATGACTCACGGGGACGGAGAGCAGTTCTTC. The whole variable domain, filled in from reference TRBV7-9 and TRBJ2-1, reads DTGVSQNPRHKITKRGQNVTFRCDPISEHNRLYWYRQTLGQGPEFLTYFQNEAQLEKSRLLSDRFSAERPKGSFSTLEIQRTEQGDSAMYLCASSLMTHGDGEQFFGPGTRLTVL.

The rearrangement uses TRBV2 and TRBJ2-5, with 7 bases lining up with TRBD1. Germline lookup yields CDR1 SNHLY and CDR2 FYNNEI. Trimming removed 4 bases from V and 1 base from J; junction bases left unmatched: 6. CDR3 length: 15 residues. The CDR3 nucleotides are TGTGCCAGCAGTGCTAACAGGGGCCTCCAAGAGACCCAGTACTTC. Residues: CASSANRGLQETQYF.

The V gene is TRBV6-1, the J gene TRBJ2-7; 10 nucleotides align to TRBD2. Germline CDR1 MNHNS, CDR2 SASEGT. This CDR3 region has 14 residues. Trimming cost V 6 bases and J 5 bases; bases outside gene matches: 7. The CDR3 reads CASRMLAGVHEQYF. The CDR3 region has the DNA TGTGCCAGCAGGATGCTAGCGGGAGTCCACGAGCAGTACTTC.